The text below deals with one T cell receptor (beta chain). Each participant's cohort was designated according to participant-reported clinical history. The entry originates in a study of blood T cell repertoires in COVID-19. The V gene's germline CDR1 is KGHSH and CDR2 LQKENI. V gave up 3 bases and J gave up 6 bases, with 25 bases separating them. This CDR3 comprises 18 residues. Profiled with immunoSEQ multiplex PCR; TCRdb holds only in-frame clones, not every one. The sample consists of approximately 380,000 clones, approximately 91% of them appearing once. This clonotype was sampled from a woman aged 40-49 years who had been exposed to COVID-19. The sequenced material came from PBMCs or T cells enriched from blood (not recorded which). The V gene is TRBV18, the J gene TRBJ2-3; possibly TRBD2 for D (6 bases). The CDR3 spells CASSPPREEWIPEDTQYF. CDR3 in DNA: TGTGCCAGCTCACCCCCCAGGGAGGAGTGGATTCCAGAGGATACGCAGTATTTT. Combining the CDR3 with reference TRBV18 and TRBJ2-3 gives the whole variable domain NAGVMQNPRHLVRRRGQEARLRCSPMKGHSHVYWYRQLPEEGLKFMVYLQKENIIDESGMPKERFSAEFPKEGPSILRIQQVVRGDSAAYFCASSPPREEWIPEDTQYFGPGTRLTVL.